These 8 T cell receptor beta chains were all obtained from the same sample, sequenced in a study of PD-L1 blockade in urothelial cancer. Sequenced by immunoSEQ multiplex PCR; TCRdb stores in-frame clones only, minus some. Of 90,000 to 120,000 clones in the sample, approximately 85% were seen once. The starting material was PBMCs, obtained around atezolizumab (anti-PD-L1) treatment. The receptors were gathered from a man aged 45-65 years with urothelial cancer.

This clone was seen only a few times. The gene calls are TRBV25-1 and TRBJ2-7; weak D call: TRBD1 (6 bases). Per the germline V gene, CDR1 is MGHDK and CDR2 is SYGVNS. The length of the CDR3 is 13 residues. The V and J ends lost 2 bases and 6 bases respectively, with 11 bases between them. The CDR3 loop reads CASSEIGGSEQYF. In DNA, the CDR3 is TGTGCCAGCAGTGAAATAGGGGGAAGCGAGCAGTACTTC.

V usage is TRBV27 and J usage is TRBJ2-3, with TRBD2 matching over 10 bases. The V and J ends lost 5 bases and 0 bases, in that order; junction bases with no gene match: 8. The CDR3 covers 17 residues. The germline gives CDR1 MNHEY, CDR2 SMNVEV (reference sequence). The CDR3 coding sequence is TGTGCCAGCAGTCTGGCTCCACTAGCGGGGAGCACAGATACGCAGTATTTT. Translated: CASSLAPLAGSTDTQYF.

The rearrangement links TRBV18 to TRBJ2-5; 12 nucleotides agree with TRBD2. After removal of 4 bases from V and 3 bases from J, the junction contained 9 bases not matched to a gene. This CDR3 is built from 17 residues. CDR1 is KGHSH, CDR2 LQKENI, per germline. CDR3 region: CASSLSSSGRAEETQYF. DNA for the CDR3: TGTGCCAGCTCACTTTCCTCTAGCGGGAGGGCCGAAGAGACCCAGTACTTC. Complete variable domain (other parts from reference TRBV18 and TRBJ2-5): NAGVMQNPRHLVRRRGQEARLRCSPMKGHSHVYWYRQLPEEGLKFMVYLQKENIIDESGMPKERFSAEFPKEGPSILRIQQVVRGDSAAYFCASSLSSSGRAEETQYFGPGTRLLVL.

The gene calls are TRBV5-1 and TRBJ2-7; 7 nucleotides align to TRBD1. V shed 0 bases and J 3 bases; nucleotides not matched to a gene: 6. The germline V gene encodes CDR1 SGHRS and CDR2 YFSETQ. The length of the CDR3 is 15 residues. CDR3 in DNA: TGCGCCAGCAGCTTGGTGGTGACAGGGAGCTACGAGCAGTACTTC. Translating it yields CASSLVVTGSYEQYF. The whole variable domain, filled in from reference TRBV5-1 and TRBJ2-7, reads KAGVTQTPRYLIKTRGQQVTLSCSPISGHRSVSWYQQTPGQGLQFLFEYFSETQRNKGNFPGRFSGRQFSNSRSEMNVSTLELGDSALYLCASSLVVTGSYEQYFGPGTRLTVT.

This rearrangement joins TRBV5-4 to TRBJ2-3, with TRBD2 matching 7 bases. Germline CDR1 and CDR2: SGHNT and YYREEE (reference sequence). This CDR3 is 15 amino acids long. The V and J ends lost 0 bases and 10 bases, in that order; junction bases with no gene match: 11. CDR3 DNA sequence: TGTGCCAGCAGCTTGGCCTCCCTAGCGGTTGGAGCGCAGTATTTT. This sequence encodes CASSLASLAVGAQYF.

The J gene is TRBJ2-1, the V gene TRBV5-1; 11 nucleotides match TRBD2. This CDR3 spans 16 amino acids. With 2 bases clipped from V and 0 bases from J, the junction kept 1 base outside the gene matches. Per germline, CDR1 SGHRS and CDR2 YFSETQ. The CDR3 loop reads CASSFTSGSSYNEQFF. CDR3 DNA sequence: TGCGCCAGCAGCTTTACTAGCGGGAGCTCCTACAATGAGCAGTTCTTC.

CDR3 in DNA: TGTGCCAGCAGCCGGACTAGGGTAGTCGAGCAGTACTTC. Encoded protein: CASSRTRVVEQYF. The chain joins TRBV5-5 to TRBJ2-7; the match to TRBD2 covers 7 bases. The CDR3 consists of 13 residues. CDR1 is SGHKS, CDR2 YYEKEE, per germline (reference sequence). The V and J ends lost 4 bases and 6 bases, in that order; junction bases with no gene match: 7.

The chain carries TRBV29-1 and TRBJ2-3, with TRBD2 identical over 8 bases. The CDR3 loop spans 14 amino acids. CDR1 and CDR2 (germline): SQVTM, ANQGSEA. V lost 7 bases and J lost 4; bases outside the gene matches: 10. CDR3 bases: TGCAGCGCCGCACCAGCGGGAGTGGCAGATACGCAGTATTTT. It yields the protein CSAAPAGVADTQYF.